The clone carrying this T cell receptor beta chain was detected ten times or more. The time point is: sample taken at primary tumor resection. Researchers sequenced whole RNA taken from tumor, nontumor lung or frozen PBMC without sorting. Germline values: CDR1 SGHTA, CDR2 FQGTGA. This CDR3 spans 14 amino acids. The V gene lost 9 bases and the J gene lost 3 bases, with 18 bases spanning the gap. The data were taken from a study of spatial heterogeneity in lung cancer. In TCRdb, the 5' RACE reads were re-called with MiXCR into one record per CDR3 protein. Of about 22,000 distinct CDR3 sequences in the sample, approximately 5.8% were seen once.

This TCR was recovered from a male donor with early-stage non-small cell lung cancer. This rearrangement joins TRBV7-3 to TRBJ2-7; D might be TRBD1 (5 bases). Sequencing used PBMCs, obtained at surgery. The CDR3 DNA follows: TGTGCCAGTGCGGCCAATAAGGGGAACTACGAGCAGTACTTC. Protein sequence: CASAANKGNYEQYF.